The rows below give T cell receptor beta chains drawn from one sample of a study of T cells in Graves' hyperthyroidism and ophthalmopathy. One entry per CDR3 protein, called by TCRdb with MiXCR from the multiplex PCR reads. The table has more than 350,000 distinct CDR3 sequences, roughly 17% seen once. The material sequenced was blood. Source of these receptors: a woman aged 25 to 39 with Graves' hyperthyroidism that later progressed to Graves' ophthalmopathy. The CDR3 runs from the conserved cysteine through the conserved F or W. The size field is filled for only some rows; it gives once, few, many or a size class.

TRBV10-3	TRBJ1-1	many	CAISLTGAMNTEAFF
TRBV28	TRBJ1-1	NA	CASSGLVTEAFF
TRBV9	TRBJ2-1	many	CASSTAGDNEQFF
TRBV29-1	TRBJ2-5	NA	CSVEASAFQETQYF
TRBV7-8	TRBJ2-1	many	CASSLGDYYEQFF
TRBV5-1	TRBJ1-1	many	CASSSPVGDRYEAFF
TRBV10-3	TRBJ2-3	NA	CAINRDGGTDTQYF
TRBV19	TRBJ1-1	NA	CASSIEGLGTDAFF
TRBV5-1	TRBJ2-7	few	CASSLGQRLYEQYF
TRBV2	TRBJ2-5	many	CASSVNVETQYF
TRBV27	TRBJ1-2	many	CASSFGLGYGYTF
TRBV28	TRBJ2-5	NA	CASSLLAGLQETQYF
TRBV30	TRBJ1-1	NA	CAWSGGNTEAFF
TRBV20-1	TRBJ1-5	NA	CSASRQLGGGNQPQHF